This is a list of T cell receptor beta chains from one sample in a study of T cells of healthy individuals. TCRdb re-called the 5' RACE reads through MiXCR, storing one row per CDR3 protein. This table holds tens of thousands of distinct CDR3 sequences, 4% to 5% found once. The source of these receptors is a human donor in good health. The CDR3 runs from the conserved cysteine through the conserved F or W. Where a row states a size, it is once, few, many or the class of an expanded clone; other rows omit it.

V gene | clone size | CDR3 protein
TRBV12-3/TRBV12-4 | few | CASTGRGAGSYEQYF
TRBV7-2 | NA | CASSLAWGNNQPQHF
TRBV11-1 | NA | CASSFGTGVVYEQYF
TRBV28 | many | CASSYHRGTEAFF
TRBV11-2 | many | CASSLEAWPTNTEAFF
TRBV11-3 | many | CASSMGTSGITDTQYF
TRBV2 | many | CASSPDRNYGYTF
TRBV3-1 | many | CASSQMSGSGYEQYF
TRBV6-5 | NA | CASREDGGSSNYGYTF
TRBV20-1 | NA | CSAVFSLNEAFF
TRBV2 | few | CASSGVGGVYNSPLHF
TRBV29-1 | few | CSVKDAEQYF
TRBV10-2 | many | CASSTENTEAFF
TRBV3-1 | few | CASSHGNTIYF
TRBV7-9 | many | CASSSLLGQGYINYGYTF
TRBV28 | many | CASSLGQGYRSPLHF
TRBV29-1 | many | CSVGSDRGFEQYF
TRBV5-5 | many | CASSLRGRLGMLEQYF
TRBV5-1 | NA | CASSLAPRKNEKLFF
TRBV29-1 | many | CSVDEFGLAESTDTQYF
TRBV4-1 | few | CASSQAWPHQPQHF